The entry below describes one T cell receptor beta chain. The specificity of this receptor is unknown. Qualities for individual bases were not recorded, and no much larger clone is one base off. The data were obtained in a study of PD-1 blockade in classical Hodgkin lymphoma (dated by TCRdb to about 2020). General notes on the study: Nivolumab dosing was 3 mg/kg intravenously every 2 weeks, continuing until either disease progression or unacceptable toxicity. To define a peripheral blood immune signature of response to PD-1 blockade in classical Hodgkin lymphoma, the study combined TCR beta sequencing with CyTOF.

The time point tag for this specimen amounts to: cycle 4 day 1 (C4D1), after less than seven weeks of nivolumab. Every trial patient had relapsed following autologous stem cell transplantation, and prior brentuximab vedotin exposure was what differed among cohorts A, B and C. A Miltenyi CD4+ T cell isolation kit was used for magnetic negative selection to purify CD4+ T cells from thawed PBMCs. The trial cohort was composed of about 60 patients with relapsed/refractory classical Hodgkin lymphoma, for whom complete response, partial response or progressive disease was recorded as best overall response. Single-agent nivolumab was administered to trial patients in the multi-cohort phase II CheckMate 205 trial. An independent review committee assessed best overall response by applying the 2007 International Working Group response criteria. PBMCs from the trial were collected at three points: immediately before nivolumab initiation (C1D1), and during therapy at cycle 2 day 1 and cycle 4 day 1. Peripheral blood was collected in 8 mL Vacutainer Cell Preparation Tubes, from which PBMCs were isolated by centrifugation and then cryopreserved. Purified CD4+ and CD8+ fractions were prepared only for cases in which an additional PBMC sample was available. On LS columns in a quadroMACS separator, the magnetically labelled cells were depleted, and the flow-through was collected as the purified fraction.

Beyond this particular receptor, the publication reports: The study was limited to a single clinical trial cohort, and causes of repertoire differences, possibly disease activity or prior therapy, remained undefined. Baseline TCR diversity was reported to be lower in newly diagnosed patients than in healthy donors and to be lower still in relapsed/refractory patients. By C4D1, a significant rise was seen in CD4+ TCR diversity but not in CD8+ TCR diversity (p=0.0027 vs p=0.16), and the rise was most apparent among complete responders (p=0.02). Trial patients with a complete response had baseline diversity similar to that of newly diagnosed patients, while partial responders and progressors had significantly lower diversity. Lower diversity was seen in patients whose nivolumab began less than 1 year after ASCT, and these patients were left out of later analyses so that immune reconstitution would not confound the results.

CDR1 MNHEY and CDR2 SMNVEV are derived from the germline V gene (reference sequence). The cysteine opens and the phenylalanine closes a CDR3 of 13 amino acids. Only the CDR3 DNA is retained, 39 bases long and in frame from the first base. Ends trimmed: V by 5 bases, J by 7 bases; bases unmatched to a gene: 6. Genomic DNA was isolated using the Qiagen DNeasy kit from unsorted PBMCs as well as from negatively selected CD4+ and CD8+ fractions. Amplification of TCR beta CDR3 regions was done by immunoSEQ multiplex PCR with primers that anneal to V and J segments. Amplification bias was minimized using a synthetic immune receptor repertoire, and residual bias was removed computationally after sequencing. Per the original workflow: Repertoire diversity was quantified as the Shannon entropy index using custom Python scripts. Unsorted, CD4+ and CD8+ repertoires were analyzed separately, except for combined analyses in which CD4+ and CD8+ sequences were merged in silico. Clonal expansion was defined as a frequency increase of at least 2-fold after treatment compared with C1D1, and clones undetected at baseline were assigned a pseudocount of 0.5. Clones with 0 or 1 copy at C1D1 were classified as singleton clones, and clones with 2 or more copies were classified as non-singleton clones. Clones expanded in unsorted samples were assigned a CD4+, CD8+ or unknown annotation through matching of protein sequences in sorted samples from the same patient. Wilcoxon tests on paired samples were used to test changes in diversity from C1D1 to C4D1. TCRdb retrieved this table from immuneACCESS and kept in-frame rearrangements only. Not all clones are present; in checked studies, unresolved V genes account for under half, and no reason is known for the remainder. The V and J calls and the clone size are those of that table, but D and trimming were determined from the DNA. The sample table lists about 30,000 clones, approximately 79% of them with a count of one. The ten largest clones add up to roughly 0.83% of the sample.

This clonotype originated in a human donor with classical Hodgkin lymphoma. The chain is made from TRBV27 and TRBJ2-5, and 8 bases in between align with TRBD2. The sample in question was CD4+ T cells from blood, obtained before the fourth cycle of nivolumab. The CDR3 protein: CASSRSGEGTQYF. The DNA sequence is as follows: TGTGCCAGCAGTCGTAGCGGGGAGGGGACCCAGTACTTC.